This is a list of T cell receptor beta chains from one sample in a study of shared clonotypes between healthy human individuals. Only in-frame clones appear in the TCRdb table, and some are missing; sequencing was by immunoSEQ multiplex PCR. The data show some 1,600,000 clones, approximately 98% seen once. The source material was naive CD4+ T cells sorted from blood. These receptors originate from a man aged 30 to 45 in good health. The CDR3 runs from the conserved cysteine through the conserved F or W. A D gene is named only where the DNA matches it firmly. A clone size is listed for some rows: how often the clone was seen (once, few, many), or a class if it is expanded.

clone_size	j_call	v_call	d_call	cdr3_aa	cdr3_nt
-	TRBJ2-5	TRBV5-1	-	CASSLQGKETQYF	TGCGCCAGCAGCTTACAGGGTAAAGAGACCCAGTACTTC
-	TRBJ2-7	TRBV18	TRBD1	CASSPPGQGVYEQYF	TGTGCCAGCTCACCGCCGGGACAGGGGGTGTACGAGCAGTACTTC
-	TRBJ1-5	TRBV6-6	-	CASSFSGGHSNQPQHF	TGTGCCAGCAGCTTCTCCGGAGGGCATAGCAATCAGCCCCAGCATTTT
-	TRBJ2-1	TRBV7-6	-	CASSLVENEQFF	TGTGCCAGCAGCTTAGTGGAAAATGAGCAGTTCTTC
-	TRBJ1-4	TRBV5-4	-	CASSLDMMVATNEKLFF	TGTGCCAGCAGCTTGGATATGATGGTCGCAACTAATGAAAAACTGTTTTTT
-	TRBJ2-6	TRBV5-4	TRBD2	CASSLALAAFSGANVLTF	TGTGCCAGCAGCTTAGCACTAGCGGCCTTCTCTGGGGCCAACGTCCTGACTTTC
-	TRBJ2-1	TRBV5-1	-	CASSLEDSSYNEQFF	TGCGCCAGCAGCTTGGAAGATAGCTCCTACAATGAGCAGTTCTTC
-	TRBJ2-2	TRBV18	-	CASSPAGPNTGELFF	TGTGCCAGCTCACCGGCGGGACCTAACACCGGGGAGCTGTTTTTT
-	TRBJ1-2	TRBV30	-	CAWSVLGTGYGYTF	TGTGCCTGGAGTGTCTTGGGCACAGGCTATGGCTACACCTTC
-	TRBJ2-1	TRBV7-9	-	CASSLSELDEQFF	TGTGCCAGCAGCCTAAGTGAACTCGACGAGCAGTTCTTC
-	TRBJ2-1	TRBV9	-	CASSDGTYNEQFF	TGTGCCAGCAGCGACGGGACCTACAATGAGCAGTTCTTC
-	TRBJ1-1	TRBV4-2	-	CASSSGLYGTEAFF	TGTGCCAGCAGCTCTGGGCTGTACGGCACTGAAGCTTTCTTT
-	TRBJ2-5	TRBV25-1	TRBD1	CASRTGVIETQYF	TGTGCCAGCAGGACAGGGGTTATCGAGACCCAGTACTTC
-	TRBJ1-3	TRBV10-3	-	CAISGGSLSGNTIYF	TGTGCCATCAGTGGAGGCTCCCTCTCTGGAAACACCATATATTTT
-	TRBJ2-7	TRBV21-1	-	CASSMGTTRVYEQYF	TGTGCCAGCAGTATGGGCACCACCAGGGTCTACGAGCAGTACTTC
-	TRBJ2-7	TRBV19	-	CASSISTGRQFEQYF	TGTGCCAGTAGTATTTCGACAGGGAGGCAATTCGAGCAGTACTTC
-	TRBJ2-5	TRBV6-1	TRBD1	CASSVGTGFDGETQYF	TGTGCCAGCAGTGTCGGGACAGGGTTTGACGGGGAGACCCAGTACTTC
-	TRBJ2-7	TRBV28	-	CASTPPGGGYDEQYF	TGTGCCAGCACCCCCCCGGGCGGTGGTTACGACGAGCAGTACTTC
-	TRBJ2-2	TRBV10-3	TRBD2	CAISESTSGGHGELFF	TGTGCCATCAGTGAGTCTACTAGCGGGGGGCACGGGGAGCTGTTTTTT
-	TRBJ1-2	TRBV30	TRBD1	CAWSPGQGRGGYTF	TGTGCCTGGAGTCCAGGACAGGGGCGGGGTGGCTACACCTTC
-	TRBJ2-7	TRBV4-3	TRBD1	CASSQTGGGGEQYF	TGCGCCAGCAGCCAGACAGGGGGGGGAGGCGAGCAGTACTTC
-	TRBJ2-7	TRBV29-1	-	CSVTVGGWLYEQYF	TGCAGCGTAACTGTGGGAGGTTGGCTCTACGAGCAGTACTTC
-	TRBJ2-5	TRBV7-9	TRBD1	CASSFDREETQYF	TGTGCCAGCAGCTTTGACAGGGAGGAGACCCAGTACTTC
-	TRBJ2-3	TRBV18	TRBD1	CASSPQGVRTDTQYF	TGTGCCAGCTCACCCCAGGGGGTTCGCACAGATACGCAGTATTTT
-	TRBJ1-3	TRBV7-9	-	CASRLSSGNTIYF	TGTGCCAGCCGACTGAGCTCTGGAAACACCATATATTTT
-	TRBJ2-1	TRBV10-3	TRBD2	CAISVPGTSGRAEEQFF	TGTGCCATCAGTGTCCCCGGGACTAGCGGGAGGGCCGAAGAGCAGTTCTTC
-	TRBJ2-7	TRBV4-2	TRBD1	CASSLVGQGQEEQYF	TGTGCCAGCAGCCTCGTGGGACAGGGGCAGGAAGAGCAGTACTTC
-	TRBJ2-7	TRBV6-5	-	CASRDPYEQYF	TGTGCCAGCAGAGATCCTTACGAGCAGTACTTC
-	TRBJ2-1	TRBV6-4	-	CASSQAGQPYNEQFF	TGTGCCAGCAGTCAGGCGGGACAACCCTACAATGAGCAGTTCTTC
-	TRBJ1-2	TRBV27	TRBD1	CASSSPDRGVGYTF	TGTGCCAGCAGTTCCCCAGACAGGGGGGTTGGCTACACCTTC
-	TRBJ2-5	TRBV18	-	CASSPPIPGETQYF	TGTGCCAGCTCACCACCGATCCCGGGGGAGACCCAGTACTTC
-	TRBJ1-5	TRBV7-2	-	CASSARRGMNQPQHF	TGTGCCAGCAGCGCCCGCAGGGGAATGAATCAGCCCCAGCATTTT
-	TRBJ2-7	TRBV11-1	TRBD1	CASSAGTGTSYEQYF	TGTGCCAGCAGCGCCGGGACAGGGACGTCCTACGAGCAGTACTTC
-	TRBJ2-7	TRBV28	TRBD1	CASSLGQVSYEQYF	TGTGCCAGCAGTTTGGGACAGGTCTCCTACGAGCAGTACTTC
-	TRBJ2-5	TRBV7-9	TRBD1	CASSRRQGRVETQYF	TGTGCCAGCAGCCGAAGACAGGGGCGTGTCGAGACCCAGTACTTC
-	TRBJ1-1	TRBV6-5	-	CASSTGAMNTEAFF	TGTGCCAGCAGTACGGGTGCTATGAACACTGAAGCTTTCTTT
once	TRBJ2-2	TRBV7-9	TRBD2	CASSLGAGEGTGELFF	TGTGCCAGCAGCTTAGGGGCGGGAGAGGGCACCGGGGAGCTGTTTTTT
-	TRBJ2-1	TRBV11-3	TRBD2	CASSLRLAGGMNEQFF	TGTGCCAGCAGCTTAAGACTAGCGGGAGGTATGAATGAGCAGTTCTTC
-	TRBJ2-7	TRBV5-1	TRBD1	CASSLPGQVIYEQYF	TGCGCCAGCAGCTTGCCGGGACAGGTTATCTACGAGCAGTACTTC
once	TRBJ2-7	TRBV11-2	-	CASSLDRLMGEQYF	TGTGCCAGCAGCCTGGACAGATTGATGGGGGAGCAGTACTTC
-	TRBJ2-1	TRBV20-1	-	CSAAGNEQFF	TGCAGCGCCGCCGGGAATGAGCAGTTCTTC
-	TRBJ1-1	TRBV14	-	CASSQDTGVFARAFF	TGTGCCAGCAGCCAAGATACTGGGGTATTTGCGCGGGCTTTCTTT
-	TRBJ2-7	TRBV7-9	-	CASSYPGTLSEQYF	TGTGCCAGCAGCTATCCCGGGACCCTAAGCGAGCAGTACTTC
-	TRBJ2-3	TRBV18	TRBD2	CASSPRGGTVASDTQYF	TGTGCCAGCTCACCACGGGGGGGAACGGTAGCCTCAGATACGCAGTATTTT
-	TRBJ2-7	TRBV7-9	-	CASSGTGGTEQYF	TGTGCCAGCAGCGGAACTGGCGGGACCGAGCAGTACTTC
-	TRBJ2-7	TRBV7-8	TRBD2	CASSPGLAGLYEQYF	TGTGCCAGCAGCCCCGGACTAGCGGGACTCTACGAGCAGTACTTC
-	TRBJ2-7	TRBV5-1	TRBD2	CASSFGLAGGPPYEQYF	TGCGCCAGCAGCTTTGGACTAGCGGGAGGCCCTCCCTACGAGCAGTACTTC
-	TRBJ2-7	TRBV6-5	TRBD2	CASSLWSGRAYEQYF	TGTGCCAGCAGTTTATGGAGCGGGAGGGCCTACGAGCAGTACTTC